This T cell receptor (beta chain) was sequenced for a study of blood T cell repertoires in COVID-19. TCRdb's table, derived via immunoSEQ multiplex PCR, lists solely in-frame clones and lacks some. The data contain about 210,000 clones, around 84% of them singletons. From germline, CDR1 is KGHDR and CDR2 SFDVKD. This CDR3 has 18 amino acids. V shed 3 bases and J 0 bases; nucleotides not matched to a gene: 7. The chain uses TRBV24-1 and TRBJ2-5; 12 bases match TRBD1. Material for sequencing was peripheral blood. The TCR comes from a woman of 80 years or more with COVID-19, enrolled during active disease. CDR3 region: CATSDPPGTGGYQETQYF. Here the CDR3 DNA reads TGTGCCACCAGTGATCCCCCCGGGACAGGGGGCTACCAAGAGACCCAGTACTTC.